The entry below describes one TCR beta chain. The sample originates from a study of cytomegalovirus exposure and HLA in healthy donors. About the research overall: Within the Caucasian-associated ancestry cluster were roughly 82% of the roughly 400 genotyped donors.

Amplification used 60 Vbeta primers and 13 Jbeta primers. TCRdb keeps only in-frame clones here, not all; method: immunoSEQ multiplex PCR. The sample records about 110,000 clones, around 83% being singletons. Germline trimming cut 4 bases from V and 2 bases from J; bases unmatched to any gene: 2. Germline V gives CDR1 SGHNT, CDR2 YYREEE (reference sequence). CDR3 length: 14 residues. V and J are TRBV5-4 and TRBJ2-5; 10 bases fit TRBD1. The receptor comes from a man younger than 40 in good health and CMV-seropositive. Sequencing input: PBMCs. DNA for the CDR3: TGTGCCAGCAGCCCGGGACAGGGGCAAGAGACCCAGTACTTC. Translated, it gives CASSPGQGQETQYF.